This T cell receptor beta chain appears in the sequencing data of a study of human thymus T cells. Study results and limitations: Apparent bias marked the V and J gene usage of thymic and blood repertoires.

In regard to this clone: Antigen: not known.

Trimming shortened V by 6 bases and J by 3 bases, and 13 bases separated the two germline ends. This CDR3 is built from 13 residues. Germline V gene lookup returns CDR1 SGHTS and CDR2 YDEGEE. Clones were read by immunoSEQ multiplex PCR, and TCRdb kept only the in-frame ones, dropping some. The sample yields about 60,000 clones, over 85% seen once. Congenital heart defects were the reason for the corrective surgery that the donors, healthy Finnish infants, were having. A roughly 0.45-1 mL peripheral blood aliquot was taken intraoperatively from four of eight donors. Blood DNA came from all available leukocytes, not a fixed cell number.

This clonotype was sampled from a boy younger than two with a congenital heart defect but otherwise immunologically healthy. The chain couples TRBV5-8 to TRBJ2-7; D might be TRBD1 (5 bases). What was sequenced was blood. For the CDR3, the DNA is TGTGCCAGCACTAGGATAGGGGACTACGAGCAGTACTTC. Its protein product is CASTRIGDYEQYF.